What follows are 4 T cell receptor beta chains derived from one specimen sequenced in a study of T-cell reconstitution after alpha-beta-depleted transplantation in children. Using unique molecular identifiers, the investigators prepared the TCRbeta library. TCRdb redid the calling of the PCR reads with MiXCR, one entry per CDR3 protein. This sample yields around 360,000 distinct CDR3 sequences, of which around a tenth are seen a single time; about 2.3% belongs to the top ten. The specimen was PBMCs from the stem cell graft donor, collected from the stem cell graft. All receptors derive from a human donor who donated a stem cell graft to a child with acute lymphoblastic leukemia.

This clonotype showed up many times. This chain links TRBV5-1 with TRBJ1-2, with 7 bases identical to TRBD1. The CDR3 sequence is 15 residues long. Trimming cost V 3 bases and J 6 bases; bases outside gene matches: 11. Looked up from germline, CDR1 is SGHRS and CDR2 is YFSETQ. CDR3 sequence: CASSSSTGTVDGYTF. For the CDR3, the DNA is TGCGCCAGCAGCTCTTCTACCGGGACAGTCGATGGCTACACCTTC.

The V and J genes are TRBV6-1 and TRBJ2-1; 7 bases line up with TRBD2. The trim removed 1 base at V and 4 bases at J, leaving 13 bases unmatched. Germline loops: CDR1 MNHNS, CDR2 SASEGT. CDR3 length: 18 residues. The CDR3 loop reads CASSEVGGPWQRYNEQFF. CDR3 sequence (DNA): TGTGCCAGCAGTGAAGTGGGAGGGCCGTGGCAGAGATACAATGAGCAGTTCTTC.

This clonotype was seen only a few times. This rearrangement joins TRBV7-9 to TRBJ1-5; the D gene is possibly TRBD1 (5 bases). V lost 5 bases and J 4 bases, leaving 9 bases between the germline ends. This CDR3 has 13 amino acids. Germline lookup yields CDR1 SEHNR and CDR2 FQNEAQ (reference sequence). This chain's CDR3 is CASSPRDNQPQHF. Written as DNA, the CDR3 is TGTGCCAGCAGCCCCAGGGATAATCAGCCCCAGCATTTT. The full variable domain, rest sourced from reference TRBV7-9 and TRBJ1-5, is DTGVSQNPRHKITKRGQNVTFRCDPISEHNRLYWYRQTLGQGPEFLTYFQNEAQLEKSRLLSDRFSAERPKGSFSTLEIQRTEQGDSAMYLCASSPRDNQPQHFGDGTRLSIL.

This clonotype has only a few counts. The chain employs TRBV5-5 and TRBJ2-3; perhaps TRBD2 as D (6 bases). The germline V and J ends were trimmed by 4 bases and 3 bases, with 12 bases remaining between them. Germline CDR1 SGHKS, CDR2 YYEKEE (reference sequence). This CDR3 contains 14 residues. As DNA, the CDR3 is TGTGCCAGCAGCGCCGGAGGGCAGACAGATACGCAGTATTTT. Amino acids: CASSAGGQTDTQYF. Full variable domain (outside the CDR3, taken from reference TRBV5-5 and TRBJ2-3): DAGVTQSPTHLIKTRGQQVTLRCSPISGHKSVSWYQQVLGQGPQFIFQYYEKEERGRGNFPDRFSARQFPNYSSELNVNALLLGDSALYLCASSAGGQTDTQYFGPGTRLTVL.